These 30 T cell receptor beta chains came from one sample sequenced in a study of metastatic and nonmetastatic thyroid tumors. TCRdb re-analyzed the PCR reads through MiXCR. The data show about 16,000 clones, with about 35% seen just once and approximately 7% held by the top ten. All patients reached thyroid surgery having received no treatment beforehand. The specimen was tumor tissue. These receptors were collected from a female donor with papillary thyroid cancer or a benign thyroid nodule (not recorded which). Some clones in this sample may be carry-over from other donors' samples.

V and J are TRBV4-1 and TRBJ1-2; D remains unclear. V gave up 3 bases and J gave up 4 bases, with 15 bases separating them. Germline CDR1 is MGHRA and CDR2 is YSYEKL. CDR3 size: 15 residues. The CDR3 protein is CASSQSWTEIYGYTF. CDR3 DNA: TGCGCCAGCAGCCAGAGTTGGACGGAGATCTATGGCTACACCTTC.

This clone is medium-sized within its sample. This rearrangement joins TRBV15 to TRBJ2-2, with 8 bases that match TRBD2. Germline trimming cut 0 bases from V and 3 bases from J; bases unmatched to any gene: 0. The CDR3 has 15 residues. The germline V gene has CDR1 LNHNV and CDR2 YYDKDF (reference sequence). CDR3 coding DNA: TGTGCCACCAGCAGAGAGCGGGGGGACACCGGGGAGCTGTTTTTT. Amino acid sequence: CATSRERGDTGELFF.

This clone has a handful of counts. This chain links TRBV28 with TRBJ1-5; D remains ambiguous. Between the trimmed V and J ends, which lost 3 bases and 6 bases, there was a span of 15 bases. This CDR3 region has 15 residues. Looked up from germline, CDR1 is MDHEN and CDR2 is SYDVKM. CDR3 region: CASSFSGYQGQPQHF. As DNA, the CDR3 is TGTGCCAGCAGTTTTTCAGGCTACCAAGGTCAGCCCCAGCATTTT.

The chain links TRBV28 to TRBJ2-1, with D unresolved. Trimming pared 6 bases from V and 8 bases from J, leaving 11 bases between. CDR3 size: 12 residues. Looked up from germline, CDR1 is MDHEN and CDR2 is SYDVKM. The CDR3 sequence is CASSSATDEQFF. CDR3 bases: TGTGCCAGCAGCTCAGCAACAGATGAGCAGTTCTTC.

J is TRBJ2-5 and V is TRBV20-1, with 11 positions matching TRBD2. V shed 6 bases, J shed 3 bases, and the junction held 6 bases outside the gene matches. The CDR3 sequence is 14 residues long. Germline V CDR1 and CDR2: DFQATT, SNEGSKA (reference sequence). The CDR3 is CSAEPGLAEETQYF. CDR3 nucleotide sequence: TGCAGTGCGGAACCGGGACTAGCGGAAGAGACCCAGTACTTC.

Many counts were recorded for this clone. The chain carries TRBV28 and TRBJ2-1; the match to TRBD2 covers 9 bases. The CDR3 consists of 15 residues. Germline V gives CDR1 MDHEN, CDR2 SYDVKM. The J segment lost 4 bases and the V segment lost 2 bases, leaving 3 bases of the junction unmatched. The chain's CDR3 is CASSLAGGPYNEQFF. The DNA of the CDR3 is TGTGCCAGCAGTTTAGCGGGGGGGCCGTACAATGAGCAGTTCTTC.

The J gene is TRBJ2-7, the V gene TRBV5-1; maybe TRBD2 (5 bases). V gave up 0 bases and J gave up 3 bases, with 10 bases separating them. Germline CDR1 SGHRS, CDR2 YFSETQ. This CDR3 has 14 amino acids. The CDR3 sequence: CASSLDQGSYEQYF. The CDR3 DNA sequence: TGCGCCAGCAGCTTGGACCAAGGGAGCTACGAGCAGTACTTC.

V and J are TRBV4-3 and TRBJ2-7, with D tentatively TRBD2 (6 bases). The CDR3 sequence is 15 residues long. Germline V gene sequence: CDR1 LGHNA, CDR2 YSLEER. V shed 0 bases and J shed 5 bases, with 14 bases lying between them. CDR3 sequence reads: CASSQDSGRTNEQYF. CDR3 nucleotides: TGCGCCAGCAGCCAAGATTCCGGGAGAACCAACGAGCAGTACTTC.

The genes are TRBV20-1 and TRBJ2-7; TRBD2 is a possible D gene (6 bases). Trimming shortened V by 5 bases and J by 3 bases, and 17 bases separated the two germline ends. In germline, CDR1 is DFQATT, CDR2 SNEGSKA (reference sequence). This CDR3 is 14 amino acids long. CDR3 in amino acids: CSAPRVSGIYEQYF. CDR3 nucleotide sequence: TGCAGTGCTCCGCGAGTTAGCGGCATCTACGAGCAGTACTTC.

The chain is built from TRBV2 and TRBJ2-1; no firm D call. Germline CDR1 reads SNHLY; CDR2 reads FYNNEI. The CDR3 length is 11 residues. V shed 8 bases and J shed 4 bases, with 6 bases lying between them. The CDR3 DNA reads TGTGCCAGCCAACTTTACAATGAGCAGTTCTTC. It codes for CASQLYNEQFF. The variable domain in full, completed from reference TRBV2 and TRBJ2-1, reads EPEVTQTPSHQVTQMGQEVILRCVPISNHLYFYWYRQILGQKVEFLVSFYNNEISEKSEIFDDQFSVERPDGSNFTLKIRSTKLEDSAMYFCASQLYNEQFFGPGTRLTVL.

There are a few counts of this clone. This sequence joins TRBV20-1 and TRBJ2-6; weak D call: TRBD1 (5 bases). Between the trimmed V and J ends, which lost 8 bases and 4 bases, there was a span of 12 bases. The CDR3 runs to 13 residues. Germline V CDR1 and CDR2: DFQATT, SNEGSKA (reference sequence). CDR3 region: CSSQGSGANVLTF. The CDR3 DNA follows: TGCAGTAGTCAGGGATCCGGGGCCAACGTCCTGACTTTC.

This clone was seen repeatedly, ten times or more. This chain connects TRBV6-4 to TRBJ2-3, with D possibly TRBD1 on 6 matching bases. The CDR3 is 17 amino acids. Germline CDR1 and CDR2: MRHNA and SNTAGT. V dropped 7 bases and J dropped 3 bases, with 23 bases sitting between them. In DNA, the CDR3 is TGTGCCAGCACCCAAGAAGTAAAGGGGGAGTGGACAGATACGCAGTATTTT. Translated, it gives CASTQEVKGEWTDTQYF.

This clone rates as medium-sized. The rearrangement joins TRBV5-1 to TRBJ1-2, with a tentative D call TRBD1 (5 bases). CDR3 length equals 14 residues. The ends were cut back, 0 bases at V and 7 bases at J, with 13 bases in the middle. Germline loops: CDR1 SGHRS, CDR2 YFSETQ. CDR3 in amino acids: CASSLGGTASGYTF. DNA of the CDR3: TGCGCCAGCAGCTTGGGGGGGACCGCCAGTGGCTACACCTTC.

This clone was recorded many times. The V gene is TRBV7-2, the J gene TRBJ2-7; D is perhaps TRBD1 (6 bases). CDR3 size: 14 residues. V shed 0 bases and J shed 5 bases, with 11 bases lying between them. Germline lookup yields CDR1 SGHTA and CDR2 FQGNSA. The CDR3 DNA sequence: TGTGCCAGCAGCTTAGCGGCAGGGGCTAACGAGCAGTACTTC. This gives the protein CASSLAAGANEQYF.

This clone counts as medium-sized. This chain joins TRBV27 and TRBJ1-2; 7 bases align to TRBD1. The ends lost 6 bases at V and 4 bases at J; junction bases unmatched: 14. In germline, CDR1 is MNHEY, CDR2 SMNVEV (reference sequence). CDR3 size: 16 residues. CDR3 sequence: CASRSLLRGLTYGYTF. CDR3 sequence (DNA): TGTGCCAGCAGATCTCTATTGAGGGGGCTTACCTATGGCTACACCTTC.

By share of the sample, this clone is medium-sized. The CDR3 sequence is CASSLGNYGYTF. CDR3 in DNA: TGTGCCAGCAGTTTAGGCAACTATGGCTACACCTTC. The V and J genes are TRBV28 and TRBJ1-2; D is uncertain. V was pared by 2 bases and J by 2 bases, with 3 bases between. In germline, CDR1 is MDHEN, CDR2 SYDVKM. The CDR3 is 12 residues long.

Ten or more counts support this clone. The J gene is TRBJ2-7, the V gene TRBV12-3 or TRBV12-4, with D uncertain. With 5 bases removed from V and 2 bases from J, the gap between germline ends came to 13 bases. This CDR3 is built from 14 residues. The CDR3 DNA follows: TGTGCCAGCAGTCCATCTCTCCCCCCCTACGAGCAGTACTTC. Translation gives CASSPSLPPYEQYF.

In this sample, this clone turned up many times. The chain joins TRBV6-1 to TRBJ1-4, with D perhaps matching TRBD1 (6 bases). Germline CDR1 and CDR2: MNHNS and SASEGT. V lost 6 bases and J 1 base, leaving 9 bases between the germline ends. The CDR3 loop spans 14 amino acids. In nucleotides, the CDR3 is TGTGCCAGCAGGATGACAGGAACTAATGAAAAACTGTTTTTT. Translation gives CASRMTGTNEKLFF.

CDR3 in DNA: TGTGCCACCAGTGATTCCGGTTTTACAGGCGTAGATACGCAGTATTTT. It translates to CATSDSGFTGVDTQYF. This sequence joins TRBV24-1 and TRBJ2-3, with D tentatively TRBD1 (5 bases). The length of the CDR3 is 16 residues. Germline loops: CDR1 KGHDR, CDR2 SFDVKD. The germline V and J ends were trimmed by 2 bases and 5 bases, with 16 bases remaining between them.

V usage is TRBV18 and J usage is TRBJ1-1; D call uncertain. Germline-derived CDR1 and CDR2 are KGHSH and LQKENI. The CDR3 is 13 residues long. V was clipped by 6 bases and J by 3 bases, with 11 bases between them. CDR3 DNA sequence: TGTGCCAGCTCCCCTACGGGTGACACTGAAGCTTTCTTT. Translating it yields CASSPTGDTEAFF.

The CDR3 here is CASSLGLGYGNGYGYTF. In nucleotides, the CDR3 is TGTGCCAGCAGTTTAGGATTAGGGTATGGAAATGGCTATGGCTACACCTTC. This chain uses TRBV12-3 or TRBV12-4 with TRBJ1-2, with D unresolved. V was trimmed by 1 base and J by 4 bases, leaving 19 bases between them. This CDR3 has 17 residues.

By share, this clone counts as medium-sized. V gene TRBV20-1 combines with J gene TRBJ1-2; 8 bases are a match to TRBD1. Germline loops: CDR1 DFQATT, CDR2 SNEGSKA (reference sequence). The CDR3 sequence is 16 residues long. The J segment lost 4 bases and the V segment lost 4 bases, leaving 14 bases of the junction unmatched. The CDR3 sequence is CSATNYGTGGSYGYTF. The DNA for the CDR3 is TGCAGTGCTACCAACTATGGAACAGGGGGAAGCTATGGCTACACCTTC.

This chain connects TRBV7-2 to TRBJ1-1; unclear D gene. The CDR3 is made up of 15 amino acids. CDR1 and CDR2 from the germline V gene are SGHTA and FQGNSA. The V gene lost 0 bases and the J gene lost 3 bases, with 11 bases spanning the gap. The CDR3 nucleotides are TGTGCCAGCAGCTTAGCCCCCGGCCGGGACACTGAAGCTTTCTTT. Translation: CASSLAPGRDTEAFF.

V and J are TRBV30 and TRBJ1-5; TRBD1 is a possible D gene (5 bases). Between the trimmed V and J ends, which lost 5 bases and 6 bases, there was a span of 17 bases. CDR3 length equals 14 residues. Per germline, CDR1 GTSNPN and CDR2 SVGIG (reference sequence). CDR3 amino acids: CAWDVGQGGQPQHF. CDR3 nucleotides: TGTGCCTGGGACGTAGGGCAGGGAGGTCAGCCCCAGCATTTT.

This clone is classed as medium-sized. The rearrangement joins TRBV11-2 to TRBJ1-5, with TRBD1 identical over 7 bases. After removal of 0 bases from V and 11 bases from J, the junction contained 7 bases not matched to a gene. The CDR3 totals 14 residues. Germline loops: CDR1 SGHAT, CDR2 FQNNGV. Here the CDR3 reads CASSLDPRGPAQHF. Here the CDR3 DNA reads TGTGCCAGCAGCTTAGATCCTAGGGGGCCAGCCCAGCATTTT.

Here the CDR3 DNA reads TGCAGTGCTAGAGGACTAAGGGACACAGATACGCAGTATTTT. It translates to CSARGLRDTDTQYF. The chain has TRBV20-1 and TRBJ2-3, with D possibly being TRBD2 (5 bases). The CDR3 is made up of 14 amino acids. The germline V gene has CDR1 DFQATT and CDR2 SNEGSKA (reference sequence). The germline V and J ends were trimmed by 1 base and 2 bases, with 10 bases remaining between them.

This chain joins TRBV7-3 and TRBJ2-1, with D possibly being TRBD1 (5 bases). The CDR3 is made up of 15 amino acids. Germline V gives CDR1 SGHTA, CDR2 FQGTGA. Trimming took 2 bases from V and 4 from J, leaving 12 bases between them. This CDR3 is CASSLDSSPYNEQFF. CDR3 coding DNA: TGTGCCAGCAGCTTAGACAGCTCGCCTTACAATGAGCAGTTCTTC.

The J gene is TRBJ2-7, the V gene TRBV4-1, with D possibly TRBD2 on 6 matching bases. CDR3 length equals 14 residues. Germline CDR1 and CDR2: MGHRA and YSYEKL. Deletions cut 1 base from V and 1 base from J, with 8 bases between. CDR3 amino acids: CASSQGRESYEQYF. As DNA, the CDR3 is TGCGCCAGCAGCCAAGGGCGGGAATCCTACGAGCAGTACTTC.

In this sample, this clone turned up many times. Because it lacks the conserved phenylalanine or tryptophan at the end, this CDR3 is likely a read error. V and J are TRBV20-1 and TRBJ1-1; TRBD1 might be the D (5 bases). Germline V gene lookup returns CDR1 DFQATT and CDR2 SNEGSKA (reference sequence). Trimming stripped 7 bases from V and 5 bases from J, with 11 bases between. This CDR3 is 11 amino acids long. Here the CDR3 reads CSGQGKTEAFL. DNA for the CDR3: TGCAGTGGTCAGGGTAAAACTGAAGCTTTCCTT.

By share, this clone ranks as medium-sized. The chain is built from TRBV12-3 or TRBV12-4 and TRBJ2-5; TRBD1 agrees at 9 bases. The CDR3 extends over 17 amino acids. After removal of 2 bases from V and 3 bases from J, the junction contained 10 bases not matched to a gene. The CDR3 DNA reads TGTGCCAGCAGTTTACTCACAGGGGGCGCGGGAAAAGAGACCCAGTACTTC. It encodes CASSLLTGGAGKETQYF.